These T cell receptor beta chains were read from a single sample in a study of human T cells and chemical hapten exposure. TCRdb reanalysed the RACE reads using MiXCR and keeps one entry per CDR3 protein. The table shows some 360,000 distinct CDR3 sequences, with approximately 5.1% occurring only once. Sequenced material: whole blood, taken in connection with sensitization to the hapten diphenylcyclopropenone (DPC). The source is a woman aged 45 to 65 with alopecia areata. Some clones in this sample may be carry-over from other donors' samples. Both conserved end residues are part of each CDR3. A D gene is named only where the DNA matches it firmly. The size of a clone is reported for some rows only, either as once, few or many, or as a class for expanded clones.

abundance: many; d_gene: -; v_gene: TRBV29-1; j_gene: TRBJ1-3; CDR3aa: CSVGGPGNTIYF; CDR3nt: TGCAGCGTTGGGGGGCCTGGAAACACCATATATTTT
abundance: many; d_gene: -; v_gene: TRBV19; j_gene: TRBJ2-1; CDR3aa: CASSIDLGEGLPLLNYNEQFF; CDR3nt: TGTGCCAGTAGTATAGATCTCGGCGAGGGGCTCCCGTTACTCAATTACAATGAGCAGTTCTTC
abundance: many; d_gene: -; v_gene: TRBV3-1; j_gene: TRBJ2-1; CDR3aa: CASSQDLGGLAYNEQFF; CDR3nt: TGTGCCAGCAGCCAAGATCTCGGGGGCCTGGCCTACAATGAGCAGTTCTTC
abundance: many; d_gene: -; v_gene: TRBV3-1; j_gene: TRBJ2-2; CDR3aa: CASSQGQVASGELFF; CDR3nt: TGTGCCAGCAGCCAAGGACAGGTGGCGTCCGGGGAGCTGTTTTTT
abundance: -; d_gene: -; v_gene: TRBV6-2/TRBV6-3; j_gene: TRBJ1-1; CDR3aa: CATYRAPPAGTEAFF; CDR3nt: TGTGCCACCTACAGGGCTCCCCCGGCGGGCACTGAAGCTTTCTTT
abundance: -; d_gene: -; v_gene: TRBV4-2; j_gene: TRBJ1-1; CDR3aa: CASSPPDQNTEAFF; CDR3nt: TGTGCCAGCAGCCCCCCGGACCAGAACACTGAAGCTTTCTTT
abundance: few; d_gene: TRBD1; v_gene: TRBV7-2; j_gene: TRBJ1-4; CDR3aa: CASSFGGRQGEKLFF; CDR3nt: TGTGCCAGCAGCTTTGGGGGGAGACAGGGGGAAAAACTGTTTTTT
abundance: few; d_gene: -; v_gene: TRBV4-3; j_gene: TRBJ1-1; CDR3aa: CASSQDLGTVEAFF; CDR3nt: TGCGCCAGCAGCCAAGATCTTGGAACAGTCGAAGCTTTCTTT
abundance: many; d_gene: TRBD2; v_gene: TRBV9; j_gene: TRBJ2-5; CDR3aa: CASSPLAVQETQYF; CDR3nt: TGTGCCAGCAGCCCGCTAGCGGTGCAAGAGACCCAGTACTTC
abundance: medium-sized; d_gene: -; v_gene: TRBV7-6; j_gene: TRBJ1-1; CDR3aa: CASSLVSGGTTEAFF; CDR3nt: TGTGCCAGCAGCTTAGTTAGTGGGGGGACCACTGAAGCTTTCTTT
abundance: many; d_gene: -; v_gene: TRBV4-3; j_gene: TRBJ1-5; CDR3aa: CASSPKGDSNQPQHF; CDR3nt: TGCGCCAGCAGCCCAAAGGGGGACAGCAATCAGCCCCAGCATTTT
abundance: many; d_gene: TRBD2; v_gene: TRBV12-3/TRBV12-4; j_gene: TRBJ2-1; CDR3aa: CASRKPGLSHGNEQFF; CDR3nt: TGTGCCAGCAGGAAGCCGGGACTATCTCACGGCAATGAGCAGTTCTTC
abundance: many; d_gene: TRBD1; v_gene: TRBV20-1; j_gene: TRBJ2-1; CDR3aa: CSARGDRAYNEQFF; CDR3nt: TGCAGTGCTAGGGGGGACAGGGCCTACAATGAGCAGTTCTTC
abundance: -; d_gene: -; v_gene: TRBV7-9; j_gene: TRBJ1-1; CDR3aa: CASSPWTDLNTEAFF; CDR3nt: TGTGCCAGCAGCCCATGGACAGATTTGAACACTGAAGCTTTCTTT
abundance: few; d_gene: TRBD1; v_gene: TRBV7-2; j_gene: TRBJ2-7; CDR3aa: CASSLVERAGGHEQYF; CDR3nt: TGTGCCAGCAGCTTAGTGGAGAGGGCAGGGGGCCACGAGCAGTACTTC
abundance: many; d_gene: -; v_gene: TRBV10-3; j_gene: TRBJ2-7; CDR3aa: CAISALGSQYEQYF; CDR3nt: TGTGCCATCAGCGCCCTCGGGAGTCAATACGAGCAGTACTTC
abundance: many; d_gene: -; v_gene: TRBV29-1; j_gene: TRBJ2-2; CDR3aa: CSVERGSNTGELFF; CDR3nt: TGCAGCGTTGAAAGGGGCAGCAACACCGGGGAGCTGTTTTTT
abundance: -; d_gene: -; v_gene: TRBV20-1; j_gene: TRBJ2-3; CDR3aa: CSAREAGRVPDTQYF; CDR3nt: TGCAGTGCTAGAGAGGCGGGACGGGTCCCAGATACGCAGTATTTT
abundance: many; d_gene: TRBD1; v_gene: TRBV12-3/TRBV12-4; j_gene: TRBJ1-2; CDR3aa: CASSFDGQGAYGYTF; CDR3nt: TGTGCCAGCAGTTTCGATGGACAGGGGGCCTATGGCTACACCTTC
abundance: many; d_gene: -; v_gene: TRBV20-1; j_gene: TRBJ2-2; CDR3aa: CSARDVFSETGELFF; CDR3nt: TGCAGTGCTAGAGACGTCTTTTCCGAGACCGGGGAGCTGTTTTTT
abundance: few; d_gene: -; v_gene: TRBV9; j_gene: TRBJ2-5; CDR3aa: CASSVGLFQETQYF; CDR3nt: TGTGCCAGCAGCGTAGGTCTCTTCCAAGAGACCCAGTACTTC
abundance: -; d_gene: -; v_gene: TRBV6-1; j_gene: TRBJ1-1; CDR3aa: CASILGPTAGTTEAFF; CDR3nt: TGTGCCAGCATTCTTGGGCCCACGGCCGGGACGACTGAAGCTTTCTTT
abundance: -; d_gene: -; v_gene: TRBV12-3/TRBV12-4; j_gene: TRBJ1-1; CDR3aa: CASRLYTEAFF; CDR3nt: TGTGCCAGCAGACTTTACACTGAAGCTTTCTTT
abundance: many; d_gene: -; v_gene: TRBV7-2; j_gene: TRBJ2-7; CDR3aa: CASSQPRTFSYEQYF; CDR3nt: TGTGCCAGCAGCCAACCCCGGACGTTCTCCTACGAGCAGTACTTC
abundance: -; d_gene: -; v_gene: TRBV7-9; j_gene: TRBJ2-1; CDR3aa: CASSHHTGMVYNEQFF; CDR3nt: TGTGCCAGCAGTCATCATACAGGGATGGTATACAATGAGCAGTTCTTC
abundance: many; d_gene: TRBD1; v_gene: TRBV20-1; j_gene: TRBJ2-1; CDR3aa: CSARERQGSYNEQFF; CDR3nt: TGCAGTGCTAGAGAGAGACAGGGTTCCTACAATGAGCAGTTCTTC
abundance: few; d_gene: -; v_gene: TRBV7-8; j_gene: TRBJ2-1; CDR3aa: CASSFPANEQFF; CDR3nt: TGTGCCAGCAGCTTCCCCGCCAATGAGCAGTTCTTC
abundance: few; d_gene: -; v_gene: TRBV29-1; j_gene: TRBJ1-1; CDR3aa: CSVDQSGTEAFF; CDR3nt: TGCAGCGTAGACCAATCGGGGACGGAAGCTTTCTTT
abundance: few; d_gene: -; v_gene: TRBV10-3; j_gene: TRBJ2-3; CDR3aa: CAISESASLYTQYF; CDR3nt: TGTGCCATCAGTGAGTCGGCTAGCTTATATACGCAGTATTTT
abundance: many; d_gene: -; v_gene: TRBV6-5; j_gene: TRBJ1-1; CDR3aa: CASSYSMVPTGPAFF; CDR3nt: TGTGCCAGCAGTTACTCGATGGTGCCCACAGGCCCTGCTTTCTTT
abundance: many; d_gene: TRBD1; v_gene: TRBV10-3; j_gene: TRBJ2-3; CDR3aa: CATLQGATDTQYF; CDR3nt: TGTGCCACCTTGCAGGGGGCAACGGATACGCAGTATTTT
abundance: few; d_gene: TRBD1; v_gene: TRBV6-2/TRBV6-3; j_gene: TRBJ1-2; CDR3aa: CASSPDRGLGYTF; CDR3nt: TGTGCCAGCAGCCCGGACAGGGGGCTTGGCTACACCTTC
abundance: few; d_gene: TRBD1; v_gene: TRBV28; j_gene: TRBJ2-7; CDR3aa: CASSTGTGAPYEQYF; CDR3nt: TGTGCCAGCAGTACGGGGACAGGGGCCCCCTACGAGCAGTACTTC
abundance: few; d_gene: -; v_gene: TRBV14; j_gene: TRBJ1-6; CDR3aa: CASSQDWNSPLHF; CDR3nt: TGTGCCAGCAGCCAAGACTGGAATTCACCCCTCCACTTT
abundance: -; d_gene: TRBD1; v_gene: TRBV28; j_gene: TRBJ1-6; CDR3aa: CASTPRQGYSPLHF; CDR3nt: TGTGCCAGCACCCCTAGACAGGGTTATTCACCCCTCCACTTT
abundance: many; d_gene: TRBD1; v_gene: TRBV12-3/TRBV12-4; j_gene: TRBJ2-2; CDR3aa: CASTGENGELFF; CDR3nt: TGTGCCAGTACAGGGGAGAACGGGGAGCTGTTTTTT
abundance: few; d_gene: TRBD1; v_gene: TRBV7-9; j_gene: TRBJ1-3; CDR3aa: CASSPGGRAGNTIYF; CDR3nt: TGTGCCAGCAGTCCAGGGGGCCGGGCTGGAAACACCATATATTTT
abundance: many; d_gene: TRBD2; v_gene: TRBV12-3/TRBV12-4; j_gene: TRBJ2-1; CDR3aa: CASSPGVAGSNEQFF; CDR3nt: TGTGCCAGCAGTCCTGGGGTAGCGGGCTCCAATGAGCAGTTCTTC
abundance: -; d_gene: TRBD1; v_gene: TRBV11-2; j_gene: TRBJ1-5; CDR3aa: CASSRTGTGDRAQHF; CDR3nt: TGTGCCAGCAGTAGAACCGGGACAGGGGATCGGGCCCAGCATTTT
abundance: -; d_gene: TRBD1; v_gene: TRBV29-1; j_gene: TRBJ2-7; CDR3aa: CSGTGTGGSEQYF; CDR3nt: TGCAGCGGTACCGGGACAGGGGGCTCCGAGCAGTACTTC
abundance: -; d_gene: -; v_gene: TRBV27; j_gene: TRBJ2-1; CDR3aa: CASSFGSNNEQFF; CDR3nt: TGTGCCAGCAGTTTTGGGTCAAACAATGAGCAGTTCTTC
abundance: few; d_gene: TRBD2; v_gene: TRBV5-1; j_gene: TRBJ2-1; CDR3aa: CASRRTSGDSYNEQFF; CDR3nt: TGCGCCAGCAGGCGAACTAGCGGTGATTCCTACAATGAGCAGTTCTTC
abundance: few; d_gene: TRBD1; v_gene: TRBV7-8; j_gene: TRBJ1-4; CDR3aa: CASSLWVGTDNEKLFF; CDR3nt: TGTGCCAGCAGCTTATGGGTCGGGACAGATAATGAAAAACTGTTTTTT
abundance: few; d_gene: -; v_gene: TRBV21-1; j_gene: TRBJ2-3; CDR3aa: CASGQVAPDTQYF; CDR3nt: TGTGCCAGCGGACAGGTCGCCCCGGATACGCAGTATTTT
abundance: many; d_gene: TRBD1; v_gene: TRBV2; j_gene: TRBJ2-1; CDR3aa: CASSEIIGTGGYNEQFF; CDR3nt: TGTGCCAGCAGTGAAATCATCGGGACAGGGGGCTACAATGAGCAGTTCTTC
abundance: many; d_gene: -; v_gene: TRBV18; j_gene: TRBJ2-7; CDR3aa: CASSRQAVTYEQYF; CDR3nt: TGTGCCAGCTCCCGACAGGCCGTCACCTACGAGCAGTACTTC
abundance: few; d_gene: -; v_gene: TRBV7-2; j_gene: TRBJ1-1; CDR3aa: CASSLMQPNTEAFF; CDR3nt: TGTGCCAGCAGCTTGATGCAACCGAACACTGAAGCTTTCTTT
abundance: many; d_gene: -; v_gene: TRBV5-1; j_gene: TRBJ1-2; CDR3aa: CASREVGDGYTF; CDR3nt: TGCGCCAGCAGAGAGGTCGGAGACGGCTACACCTTC
abundance: many; d_gene: -; v_gene: TRBV20-1; j_gene: TRBJ2-3; CDR3aa: CSASHTSPRTDTQYF; CDR3nt: TGCAGTGCTAGTCACACGAGCCCTCGCACAGATACGCAGTATTTT
abundance: many; d_gene: -; v_gene: TRBV6-5; j_gene: TRBJ1-1; CDR3aa: CASSYQTSTEAFF; CDR3nt: TGTGCCAGCAGTTACCAAACGTCCACTGAAGCTTTCTTT
abundance: many; d_gene: -; v_gene: TRBV10-2; j_gene: TRBJ1-2; CDR3aa: CASSRDKLHYGYTF; CDR3nt: TGCGCCAGCAGCCGGGACAAACTTCACTATGGCTACACCTTC
abundance: few; d_gene: TRBD2; v_gene: TRBV24-1; j_gene: TRBJ2-1; CDR3aa: CATSDRTSGSYNEQFF; CDR3nt: TGTGCCACCAGTGACCGGACTAGCGGGAGCTACAATGAGCAGTTCTTC
abundance: many; d_gene: -; v_gene: TRBV28; j_gene: TRBJ1-1; CDR3aa: CASSLFGQSFEAFF; CDR3nt: TGTGCCAGCAGTTTATTCGGGCAGAGCTTCGAAGCTTTCTTT
abundance: many; d_gene: -; v_gene: TRBV4-1; j_gene: TRBJ2-5; CDR3aa: CASSLRDVQETQYF; CDR3nt: TGCGCCAGCAGCCTAAGGGACGTCCAAGAGACCCAGTACTTC
abundance: -; d_gene: -; v_gene: TRBV28; j_gene: TRBJ2-7; CDR3aa: CASNGAYEQYF; CDR3nt: TGTGCCAGCAATGGGGCCTACGAGCAGTACTTC